This TCR beta chain is from a study of shared clonotypes between healthy human individuals. The wider study: Sampling drew on donors who were a couple of women and a few men aged 18 to 49. Study-wide points: Shared clonotypes: 4.5% to 6% naive CD4, around 3.4% naive CD8, roughly 2.4% memory CD4, 0.4% memory CD8. Generation probability values for non-shared clonotypes were lower than those for clonotypes shared by all four donors. Rarefaction demonstrated incomplete sorted-subset sequencing despite large depth.

In regard to this clone: The target antigen is unknown.

Repertoires were generated with immunoSEQ multiplex PCR, while TCRdb's copy carries only in-frame clones and drops some. Here the sample spans some 1,100,000 clones, 75% to 80% being singletons. The specimen sequenced was memory CD4+ T cells from PBMCs. As for subset: CD45RA-negative fraction. This sequence originates from a man between 18 and 35 years old in good health. Some clones in this sample may be carry-over from other donors' samples.

The CDR3 spells CASSLGPLTGPINEKLFF. The CDR3 coding sequence is TGCGCCAGCAGTCTGGGCCCCCTGACAGGGCCTATAAATGAAAAACTGTTTTTT. V is TRBV23-1 and J is TRBJ1-4, with 7 bases lining up with TRBD1. TRBV23-1 carries the ORF label, with uncertain function. The CDR3 consists of 18 residues. V shed 4 bases and J 5 bases; nucleotides not matched to a gene: 16.